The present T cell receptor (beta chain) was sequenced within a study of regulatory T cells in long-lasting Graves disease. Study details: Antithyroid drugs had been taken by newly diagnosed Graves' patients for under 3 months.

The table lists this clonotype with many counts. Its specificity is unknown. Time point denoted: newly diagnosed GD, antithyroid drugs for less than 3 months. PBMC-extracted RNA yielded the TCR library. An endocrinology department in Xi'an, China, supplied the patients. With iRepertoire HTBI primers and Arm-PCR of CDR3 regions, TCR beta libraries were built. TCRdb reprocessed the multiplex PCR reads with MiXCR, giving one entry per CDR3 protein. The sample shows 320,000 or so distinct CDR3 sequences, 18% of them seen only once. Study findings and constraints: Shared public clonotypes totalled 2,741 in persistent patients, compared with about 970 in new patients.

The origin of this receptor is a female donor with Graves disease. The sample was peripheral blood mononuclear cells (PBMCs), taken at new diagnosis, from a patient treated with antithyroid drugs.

The CDR3, as DNA: TGTGCCATCAGTGATGGGGCAGGGCGGGAGCAGTACTTC. Translated: CAISDGAGREQYF. The chain employs TRBV10-3 and TRBJ2-7; D perhaps matches TRBD1 (5 bases). Germline loops: CDR1 ENHRY, CDR2 SYGVKD. Trimming took 3 bases from V and 7 from J, leaving 13 bases between them. This CDR3 has 13 amino acids.